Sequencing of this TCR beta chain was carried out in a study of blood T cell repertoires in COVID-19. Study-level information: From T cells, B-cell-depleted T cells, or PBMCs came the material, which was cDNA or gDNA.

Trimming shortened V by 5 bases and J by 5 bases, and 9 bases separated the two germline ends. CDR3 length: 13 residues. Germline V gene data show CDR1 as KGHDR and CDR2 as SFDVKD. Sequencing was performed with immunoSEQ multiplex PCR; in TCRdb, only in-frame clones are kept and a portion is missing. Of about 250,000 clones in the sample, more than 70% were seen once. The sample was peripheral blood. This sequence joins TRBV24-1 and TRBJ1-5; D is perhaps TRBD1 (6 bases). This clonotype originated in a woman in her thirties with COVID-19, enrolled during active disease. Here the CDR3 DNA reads TGTGCCACCAGTGGCAGGGGCGATCAGCCCCAGCATTTT. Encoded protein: CATSGRGDQPQHF.